The T cell receptor beta chain under discussion was sequenced for a study of Graves' ophthalmopathy and Graves' hyperthyroidism. Amplification from RNA transcripts yielded the TCR beta CDR3 regions. Second-round multiplex PCR came after a first-round RT-PCR that employed HTBI primers. TCRdb redid the calling of the multiplex PCR reads with MiXCR, one entry per CDR3 protein. The data hold some 380,000 distinct CDR3 sequences, with roughly 14% observed a single time. This clonotype has a count of ten or more. Per the germline V gene, CDR1 is SEHNR and CDR2 is FQNEAQ (reference sequence). Deletions cut 5 bases from V and 2 bases from J, with 10 bases between. The CDR3 spans 13 residues.

Sequenced sample: peripheral blood. The chain employs TRBV7-9 and TRBJ2-7; tentatively, D is TRBD2 (6 bases). The source is a young woman with stable Graves' hyperthyroidism. The CDR3 DNA reads TGTGCCAGCAGCAACGGGGGAACCTACGAGCAGTACTTC. It specifies CASSNGGTYEQYF.